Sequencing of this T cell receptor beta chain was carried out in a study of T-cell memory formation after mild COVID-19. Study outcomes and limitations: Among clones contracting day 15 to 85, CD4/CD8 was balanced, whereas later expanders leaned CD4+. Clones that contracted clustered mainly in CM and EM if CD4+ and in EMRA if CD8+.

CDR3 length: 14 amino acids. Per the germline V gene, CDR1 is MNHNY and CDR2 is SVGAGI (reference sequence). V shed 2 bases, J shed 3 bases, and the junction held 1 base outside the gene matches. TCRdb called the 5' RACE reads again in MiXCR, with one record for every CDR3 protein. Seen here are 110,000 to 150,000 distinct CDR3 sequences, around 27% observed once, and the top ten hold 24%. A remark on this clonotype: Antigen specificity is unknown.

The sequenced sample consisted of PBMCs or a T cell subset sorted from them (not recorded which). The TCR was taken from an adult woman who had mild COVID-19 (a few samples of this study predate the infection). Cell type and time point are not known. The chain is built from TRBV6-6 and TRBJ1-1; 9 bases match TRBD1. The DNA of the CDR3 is TGTGCCAGCAGTTACGGGACAGGGTACACTGAAGCTTTCTTT. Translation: CASSYGTGYTEAFF.